The entry below describes one T cell receptor (beta chain). Its antigen is not known. These data are taken from a study of vaccination and CD4 T cells after COVID-19. Whole-study context: Each control was exposed to a CEFX pool, an HIV-1 Nef pool, or no peptide at all.

Study-wide findings and caveats: Post-vaccination, and not before, a median roughly 86% of reactive clones appeared in convalescent patients.

Once obtained from cultured CD4+ T cells, the DNA was sequenced using the Oncomine TCR Beta short-read assay. TCRdb ran MiXCR on the PCR reads and lists one entry per CDR3 protein. The sample gives 15,000 or so distinct CDR3 sequences, under 80% of which show up once; around 12% is in the top ten. Stated treatment: approximately nine-day PBMC culture with coronavirus spike peptide pools or control peptides (ViraFEST assay). The CDR3 spans 14 residues. CDR1 and CDR2 (germline): LNHDA, SQIVND (reference sequence). V lost 3 bases to trimming and J lost 5 bases, with 14 bases between them. The source material was CD4+ T cells from blood, cultured in vitro. This clonotype was sampled from a human donor who had recovered from COVID-19. The V and J genes are TRBV19 and TRBJ2-7; D may be TRBD1 (5 bases). CDR3 nucleotide sequence: TGTGCCAGTAGTATTAGGGCAGGGCCCCACGAGCAGTACTTC. As protein: CASSIRAGPHEQYF.